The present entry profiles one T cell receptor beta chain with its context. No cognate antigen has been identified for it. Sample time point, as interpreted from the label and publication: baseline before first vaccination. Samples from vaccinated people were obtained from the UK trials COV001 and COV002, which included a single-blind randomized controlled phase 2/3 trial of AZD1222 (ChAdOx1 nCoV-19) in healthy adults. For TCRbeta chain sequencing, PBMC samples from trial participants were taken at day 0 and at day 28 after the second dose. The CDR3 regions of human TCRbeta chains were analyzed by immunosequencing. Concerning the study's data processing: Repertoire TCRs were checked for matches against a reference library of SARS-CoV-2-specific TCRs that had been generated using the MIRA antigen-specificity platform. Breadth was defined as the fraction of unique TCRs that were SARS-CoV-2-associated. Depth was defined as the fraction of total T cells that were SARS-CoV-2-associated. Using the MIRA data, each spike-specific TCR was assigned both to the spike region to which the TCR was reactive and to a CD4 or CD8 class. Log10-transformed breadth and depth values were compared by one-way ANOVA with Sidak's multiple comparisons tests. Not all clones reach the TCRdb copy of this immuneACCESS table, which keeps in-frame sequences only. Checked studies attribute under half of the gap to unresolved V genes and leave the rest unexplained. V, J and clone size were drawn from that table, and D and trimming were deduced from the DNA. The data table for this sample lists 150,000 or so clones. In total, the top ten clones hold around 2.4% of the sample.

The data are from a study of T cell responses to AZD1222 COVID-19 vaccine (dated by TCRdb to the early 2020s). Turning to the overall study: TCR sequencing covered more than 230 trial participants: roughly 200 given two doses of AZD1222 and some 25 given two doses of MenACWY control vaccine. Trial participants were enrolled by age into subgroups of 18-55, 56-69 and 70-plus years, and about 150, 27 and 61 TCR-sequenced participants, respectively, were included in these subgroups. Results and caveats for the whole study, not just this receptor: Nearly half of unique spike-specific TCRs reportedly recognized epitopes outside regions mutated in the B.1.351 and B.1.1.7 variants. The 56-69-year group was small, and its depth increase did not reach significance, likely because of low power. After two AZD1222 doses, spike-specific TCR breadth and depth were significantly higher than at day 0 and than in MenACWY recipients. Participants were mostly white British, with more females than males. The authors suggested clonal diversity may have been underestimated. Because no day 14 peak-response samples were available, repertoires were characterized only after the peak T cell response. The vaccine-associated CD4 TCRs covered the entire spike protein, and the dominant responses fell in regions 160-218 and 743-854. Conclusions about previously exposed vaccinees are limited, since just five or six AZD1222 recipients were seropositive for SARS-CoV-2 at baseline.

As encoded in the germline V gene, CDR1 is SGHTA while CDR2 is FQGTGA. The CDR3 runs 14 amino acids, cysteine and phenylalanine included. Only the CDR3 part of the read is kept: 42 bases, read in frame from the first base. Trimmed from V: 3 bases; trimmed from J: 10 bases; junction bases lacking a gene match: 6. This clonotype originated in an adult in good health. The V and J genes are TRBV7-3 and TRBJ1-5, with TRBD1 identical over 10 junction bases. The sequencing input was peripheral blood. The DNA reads TGTGCCAGCAGCTTTCGACAGGGGGCCCAACCCCAGCATTTT. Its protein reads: CASSFRQGAQPQHF.